These 24 T cell receptor beta chains share one sample of origin, sequenced in a study of OX40 agonist ivuxolimab in advanced cancers. Sequencing used immunoSEQ multiplex PCR; TCRdb keeps in-frame clones, though not all of them. The sample yields nearly 60,000 clones, roughly 88% seen once. Specimen: CD4+ or CD8+ T cells sorted from blood, collected in a trial of the OX40 agonist ivuxolimab. The source is an adult with an advanced solid tumor such as melanoma, head and neck, liver or kidney cancer.

The V gene is TRBV30, the J gene TRBJ1-5; unclear D gene. The CDR3 spans 13 residues. The V end was cut by 1 base, the J end by 0 bases, with 4 bases between. CDR1 GTSNPN and CDR2 SVGIG come from the germline V gene (reference sequence). CDR3 sequence: CAWSADSNQPQHF. For the CDR3, the DNA is TGTGCCTGGAGTGCAGATAGCAATCAGCCCCAGCATTTT.

The rearrangement uses TRBV2 and TRBJ1-6; 9 bases are a match to TRBD1. The germline V gene has CDR1 SNHLY and CDR2 FYNNEI. V was pared by 6 bases and J by 9 bases, with 18 bases of the junction left unmatched. The length of the CDR3 is 18 residues. This CDR3 reads CASRGTGYAGLMVSPLHF. The CDR3 DNA follows: TGTGCCAGCAGAGGGACAGGGTACGCGGGCCTAATGGTTTCACCCCTCCACTTT.

The J gene is TRBJ2-4, the V gene TRBV27, with a tentative D call TRBD2 (5 bases). CDR3 length: 15 residues. CDR1 is MNHEY, CDR2 SMNVEV, per germline (reference sequence). Trimming took off 4 bases at V and 7 bases at J, with 17 bases between the two ends. The CDR3 loop is CASSWGVGVGNIQYF. The CDR3 DNA reads TGTGCCAGCAGTTGGGGAGTCGGGGTCGGGAACATTCAGTACTTC.

The rearrangement joins TRBV27 to TRBJ2-1; 13 positions agree with TRBD2. The CDR3 has 16 residues. CDR1 is MNHEY and CDR2 is SMNVEV in the germline V gene (reference sequence). V shed 0 bases, J shed 7 bases, and the junction held 3 bases outside the gene matches. DNA of the CDR3: TGTGCCAGCAGTTTATCTCGGACTAGCGGGAGTAATGAGCAGTTCTTC. It specifies CASSLSRTSGSNEQFF.

V gene TRBV4-3 combines with J gene TRBJ1-1; unclear D gene. Per germline, CDR1 LGHNA and CDR2 YSLEER. The CDR3 is made up of 14 amino acids. Trimming removed 0 bases from V and 10 bases from J, with 15 bases in between. CDR3 loop: CASSQDEGRLGAFF. The CDR3 DNA follows: TGCGCCAGCAGCCAAGATGAGGGCAGGCTGGGAGCTTTCTTT.

CDR3 loop: CAISPGQDFNNEQFF. The CDR3 region has the DNA TGTGCCATCAGCCCAGGACAGGACTTTAACAATGAGCAGTTCTTC. The chain employs TRBV10-3 and TRBJ2-1; TRBD1 matches 7 bases. Germline V gene sequence: CDR1 ENHRY, CDR2 SYGVKD. The CDR3 extends over 15 amino acids. Trimming removed 6 bases from V and 5 bases from J; junction bases left unmatched: 10.

V is TRBV28 and J is TRBJ1-3; unclear D gene. This CDR3 contains 12 residues. Germline CDR1 and CDR2: MDHEN and SYDVKM. V was clipped by 8 bases and J by 3 bases, with 8 bases between them. As DNA, the CDR3 is TGTGCCAGCCAAGTCGGTGGAAACACCATATATTTT. As protein: CASQVGGNTIYF.

The chain employs TRBV2 and TRBJ2-1, with 9 nucleotides matching TRBD2. CDR3 length equals 14 residues. Trimming removed 7 bases from V and 7 bases from J; junction bases left unmatched: 8. Germline V gene sequence: CDR1 SNHLY, CDR2 FYNNEI. DNA of the CDR3: TGTGCCAGCACTGTGAGCGGGAGGTGGAATGAGCAGTTCTTC. It is translated as CASTVSGRWNEQFF.

This rearrangement joins TRBV4-1 to TRBJ2-5, with 7 nucleotides matching TRBD1. There are 15 residues in the CDR3. Losses at the gene ends were 4 bases for V and 5 bases for J; bases not matched to a gene: 10. Germline V gene data show CDR1 as MGHRA and CDR2 as YSYEKL. Here the CDR3 DNA reads TGCGCCAGCAGCCCGCCCCTAGGGGGCTTGGAGACCCAGTACTTC. Its protein is CASSPPLGGLETQYF.

This sequence joins TRBV25-1 and TRBJ2-4; D not resolved. Germline assignment: CDR1 MGHDK and CDR2 SYGVNS. The CDR3 is 15 residues long. The V end was cut by 3 bases, the J end by 1 base, with 10 bases between. The CDR3 region has the DNA TGTGCCAGCAGTGAGCCTGCGGCTGCCAAAAACATTCAGTACTTC. Its translation: CASSEPAAAKNIQYF.

In its sample, this clone was seen once. The V and J genes are TRBV6-4 and TRBJ2-1; the D gene is possibly TRBD2 (6 bases). V gave up 5 bases and J gave up 6 bases, with 11 bases separating them. The length of the CDR3 is 13 residues. The germline gives CDR1 MRHNA, CDR2 SNTAGT. The CDR3 is CASSSSGFNEQFF. CDR3 in DNA: TGTGCCAGCAGTTCCAGCGGGTTCAATGAGCAGTTCTTC.

This clone appeared once. The V gene is TRBV18, the J gene TRBJ2-5; 7 positions agree with TRBD2. The J call may not be correct, given that the DNA end is closer to TRBJ2-7. Germline-derived CDR1 and CDR2 are KGHSH and LQKENI. CDR3 length equals 14 residues. DNA for the CDR3: TGTGCCAGCTCCCAAAGCGGGGCTAGTAACGAGCAGTACTTC. Its translation is CASSQSGASNEQYF.

This clone has just one count. The rearrangement joins TRBV7-3 to TRBJ2-4; 9 bases map to TRBD1. The CDR3 runs to 16 residues. V shed 2 bases, J shed 5 bases, and the junction held 7 bases outside the gene matches. Per germline, CDR1 SGHTA and CDR2 FQGTGA. The CDR3 sequence is CASSLWGTGSQNIQYF. CDR3 DNA: TGTGCCAGCAGCTTATGGGGGACAGGGAGCCAAAACATTCAGTACTTC.

The rearrangement joins TRBV7-2 to TRBJ2-1, with a possible D match to TRBD2 (5 bases). CDR3 length: 15 amino acids. Trimming pared 0 bases from V and 2 bases from J, leaving 8 bases between. CDR1 is SGHTA, CDR2 FQGNSA, per germline. Here the CDR3 reads CASSLAGDTYNEQFF. DNA of the CDR3: TGTGCCAGCAGCTTAGCGGGAGATACCTACAATGAGCAGTTCTTC.

This clone showed up just once. The rearrangement links TRBV6-5 to TRBJ1-2; perhaps TRBD1 as D (5 bases). The V and J ends lost 0 bases and 3 bases respectively, with 11 bases between them. The germline CDR1 and CDR2 sequences are MNHEY and SVGAGI. The CDR3 totals 15 residues. CDR3 bases: TGTGCCAGCAGTTACTCGTACAGGCGAGACTATGGCTACACCTTC. Protein: CASSYSYRRDYGYTF.

The V and J genes are TRBV19 and TRBJ1-5; maybe TRBD1 (5 bases). The V and J ends lost 4 bases and 7 bases respectively, with 26 bases between them. The CDR3 contains 18 residues. Per the germline V gene, CDR1 is LNHDA and CDR2 is SQIVND (reference sequence). The CDR3 spells CASSSPRTGPLQDQPQHF. CDR3 nucleotide sequence: TGTGCCAGTAGTAGCCCGCGAACAGGACCTCTACAAGACCAGCCCCAGCATTTT. Using reference TRBV19 and TRBJ1-5 for the parts outside the CDR3, the full variable domain is DGGITQSPKYLFRKEGQNVTLSCEQNLNHDAMYWYRQDPGQGLRLIYYSQIVNDFQKGDIAEGYSVSREKKESFPLTVTSAQKNPTAFYLCASSSPRTGPLQDQPQHFGDGTRLSIL.

The chain employs TRBV6-1 and TRBJ1-3; possible D gene TRBD1, 5 bases. The ends were cut back, 2 bases at V and 0 bases at J, with 17 bases in the middle. This CDR3 has 18 amino acids. CDR1 is MNHNS and CDR2 is SASEGT in the germline V gene. The CDR3 nucleotides read TGTGCCAGCAGTGAATTTGCTCGTGGGGCATTCTCTGGAAACACCATATATTTT. Protein: CASSEFARGAFSGNTIYF.

The rearrangement uses TRBV6-1 and TRBJ1-6, with D hard to call. CDR3 length equals 14 residues. Germline CDR1 and CDR2: MNHNS and SASEGT. The V end was cut by 2 bases, the J end by 10 bases, with 12 bases between. CDR3 sequence (DNA): TGTGCCAGCAGTGAACGGTCGGGTGGGTCACCCCTCCACTTT. Its translation is CASSERSGGSPLHF.

The chain combines TRBV27 with TRBJ1-6; D not certain. The V gene's germline CDR1 is MNHEY and CDR2 SMNVEV (reference sequence). V was pared by 7 bases and J by 10 bases, with 20 bases between. The CDR3 is made up of 15 amino acids. The CDR3 is CASTRTGSQGSPLHF. CDR3 coding DNA: TGTGCCAGCACTCGAACTGGGAGTCAAGGCTCACCCCTCCACTTT.

The chain uses TRBV21-1 and TRBJ2-2; TRBD2, the table's D call, lacks a check against the DNA. TRBV21-1 corresponds to a pseudogene. This CDR3 has 14 residues. The CDR3 coding sequence is TGTGCCAGCACCCCGGGGAGGGTAACCGGGGAGCTGTTTTTT. Amino acid sequence: CASTPGRVTGELFF.

The chain combines TRBV5-1 with TRBJ2-1, with 10 bases lining up with TRBD2. This CDR3 comprises 15 residues. Germline CDR1 and CDR2: SGHRS and YFSETQ. Losses at the gene ends were 4 bases for V and 3 bases for J; bases not matched to a gene: 4. The CDR3 sequence is CASSLTSGHYNEQFF. In DNA, the CDR3 is TGCGCCAGCAGCCTGACTAGCGGGCACTACAATGAGCAGTTCTTC.

The chain couples TRBV7-9 to TRBJ1-4; 7 positions match TRBD1. Germline assignment: CDR1 SEHNR and CDR2 FQNEAQ (reference sequence). The CDR3 covers 13 residues. Losses at the gene ends were 1 base for V and 8 bases for J; bases not matched to a gene: 1. The CDR3 nucleotides are TGTGCCAGCAGCTTAGGAGGGGGCGAAAAACTGTTTTTT. Translation: CASSLGGGEKLFF.

Only one count was recorded for this clone. V gene TRBV18 combines with J gene TRBJ1-1, with D possibly being TRBD1 (5 bases). CDR1 KGHSH and CDR2 LQKENI come from the germline V gene. V lost 7 bases, J lost 1 base, and 10 bases lay in between. CDR3 length equals 13 residues. The CDR3 sequence is CASYLGQNTEAFF. DNA for the CDR3: TGTGCCAGCTACCTTGGACAGAACACTGAAGCTTTCTTT.

This chain uses TRBV5-4 with TRBJ2-3, with 14 bases identical to TRBD2. The CDR3 sequence is 17 residues long. Per the germline V gene, CDR1 is SGHNT and CDR2 is YYREEE (reference sequence). With V trimmed by 0 bases and J by 7 bases, 7 bases remained unmatched. This chain's CDR3 is CASSLGGTSGSVHTQYF. The DNA of the CDR3 is TGTGCCAGCAGCTTGGGAGGGACTAGCGGGAGTGTACATACGCAGTATTTT.